This TCR beta chain appears in the sequencing data of a study of glioma-infiltrating T cells after dendritic cell vaccination. Study background: Samples are from glioblastoma patients in Phase I and II dendritic cell vaccine trials.

About this clone itself: No antigen is known for it.

Isocitrate dehydrogenase mutation was absent in all glioblastoma patients. Clones were sequenced by immunoSEQ multiplex PCR, and TCRdb holds only the in-frame ones, with some missing. The sample lists some 4,000 clones, approximately 94% occurring once. Study results and limitations: No direct clonality-survival link was found; a diverse polyclonal response may matter.

V shed 2 bases and J shed 2 bases, with 9 bases lying between them. Germline assignment: CDR1 MNHNS and CDR2 SASEGT. The CDR3 consists of 15 residues. The chain combines TRBV6-1 with TRBJ1-4; D gene unclear. Sample: blood, taken before dendritic cell vaccination. The clonotype originates from a human donor with glioblastoma. CDR3 DNA: TGTGCCAGCAGTGAACTCGGAGGGACTAATGAAAAACTGTTTTTT. This codes for CASSELGGTNEKLFF.